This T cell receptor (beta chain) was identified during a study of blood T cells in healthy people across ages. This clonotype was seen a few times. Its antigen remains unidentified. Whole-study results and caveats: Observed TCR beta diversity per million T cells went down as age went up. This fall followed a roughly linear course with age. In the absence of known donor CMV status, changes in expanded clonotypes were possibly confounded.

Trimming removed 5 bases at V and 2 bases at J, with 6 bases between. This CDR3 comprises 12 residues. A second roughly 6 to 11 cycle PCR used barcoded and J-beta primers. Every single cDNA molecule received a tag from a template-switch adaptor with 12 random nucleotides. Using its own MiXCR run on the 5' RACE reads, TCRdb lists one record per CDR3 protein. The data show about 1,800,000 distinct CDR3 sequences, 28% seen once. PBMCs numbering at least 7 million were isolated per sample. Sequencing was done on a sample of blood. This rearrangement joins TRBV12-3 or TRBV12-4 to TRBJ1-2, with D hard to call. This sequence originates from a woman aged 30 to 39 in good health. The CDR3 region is CASSARNYGYTF. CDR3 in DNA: TGTGCCAGCAGTGCCCGGAACTATGGCTACACCTTC.